These 8 T cell receptor beta chains were all obtained from the same sample, sequenced in a study of graft-versus-host responses after intestinal transplantation. The table came from immunoSEQ multiplex PCR; TCRdb's copy has only in-frame clones and leaves some out. The repertoire consists of tens of thousands of clones, with around 90% occurring once and the leading ten covering around 0.49%. Antigen specificity for these receptors is unknown. The source material was unstimulated CD8+ T cells sorted from spleen or lymph node cells, sampled before intestinal transplant. The receptor set was obtained from a human donor who received an intestinal transplant.

This clone was recorded once. A junction boundary mismatches the germline segment, possibly from a read error. The chain employs TRBV2 and TRBJ2-7; D perhaps matches TRBD1 (6 bases). In germline, CDR1 is SNHLY, CDR2 FYNNEI. The CDR3 loop spans 15 amino acids. Here the CDR3 DNA reads TGTGCCAGCAGGGAAGCCGGGACACAGGCCTACGAGCAGTACTTC. Amino acid sequence: CASREAGTQAYEQYF.

The CDR3 loop is CASSFGDTSYEQYF. In DNA form, the CDR3 reads TGTGCCAGCAGTTTTGGGGACACCTCCTACGAGCAGTACTTC. The chain carries TRBV27 and TRBJ2-7; TRBD1 might be the D (6 bases). V shed 3 bases and J shed 0 bases, with 9 bases lying between them. The CDR3 loop spans 14 amino acids. Germline lookup yields CDR1 MNHEY and CDR2 SMNVEV (reference sequence).

The rearrangement uses TRBV30 and TRBJ2-7; no firm D call. Looked up from germline, CDR1 is GTSNPN and CDR2 is SVGIG (reference sequence). V lost 7 bases and J lost 1, with 14 bases in between. CDR3 length: 13 residues. The CDR3: CALTVAVSYEQYF. The CDR3 DNA reads TGTGCCTTGACCGTCGCGGTTTCCTACGAGCAGTACTTC.

The V call is TRBV7-6, the J call TRBJ2-7; the match to TRBD1 covers 9 bases. The J segment lost 3 bases and the V segment lost 5 bases, leaving 11 bases of the junction unmatched. Germline V CDR1 and CDR2: SGHVS, FNYEAQ. This CDR3 contains 16 residues. The DNA for the CDR3 is TGTGCCAGCAGCCCAGGACAGGGGTCGACCCTCTACGAGCAGTACTTC. It encodes CASSPGQGSTLYEQYF. Together with reference TRBV7-6 and TRBJ2-7, the CDR3 gives the full variable domain: GAGVSQSPRYKVTKRGQDVALRCDPISGHVSLYWYRQALGQGPEFLTYFNYEAQQDKSGLPNDRFSAERPEGSISTLTIQRTEQRDSAMYRCASSPGQGSTLYEQYFGPGTRLTVT.

The CDR3 reads CASSQLAGGPSWEQFF. In DNA form, the CDR3 reads TGCGCCAGCAGCCAGTTAGCGGGAGGGCCCTCATGGGAGCAGTTCTTC. The chain links TRBV4-1 to TRBJ2-1; 11 bases line up with TRBD2. With 3 bases clipped from V and 10 bases from J, the junction kept 11 bases outside the gene matches. This CDR3 comprises 16 residues. Germline CDR1 MGHRA, CDR2 YSYEKL.

This chain uses TRBV2 with TRBJ1-5; possible D gene TRBD1, 5 bases. CDR1 and CDR2 from the germline V gene are SNHLY and FYNNEI. V dropped 0 bases and J dropped 7 bases, with 19 bases sitting between them. CDR3 length: 17 amino acids. CDR3 amino acids: CASSEAPFGRDHQPQHF. The CDR3 DNA reads as TGTGCCAGCAGTGAAGCGCCCTTCGGCAGGGATCACCAGCCCCAGCATTTT.

The gene calls are TRBV7-9 and TRBJ2-7; weak D call: TRBD1 (6 bases). The germline V gene encodes CDR1 SEHNR and CDR2 FQNEAQ (reference sequence). The CDR3 is 15 amino acids. Deletions cut 1 base from V and 2 bases from J, with 12 bases between. The CDR3 DNA reads as TGTGCCAGCAGCTTAGATGCAGGGGTCCCCTACGAGCAGTACTTC. Translation: CASSLDAGVPYEQYF.

This clone was picked up one time. The chain has TRBV29-1 and TRBJ2-1; 7 bases fit TRBD2. The trim removed 8 bases at V and 0 bases at J, leaving 13 bases unmatched. The CDR3 spans 16 residues. Looked up from germline, CDR1 is SQVTM and CDR2 is ANQGSEA. The CDR3 sequence: CSTTYDSGRSYNEQFF. CDR3 nucleotides: TGCAGCACCACCTATGATAGCGGGCGCTCCTACAATGAGCAGTTCTTC.